The T cell receptor (beta chain) under discussion was sequenced for a study of T cell changes during pregnancy in multiple sclerosis. Sequencing used immunoSEQ multiplex PCR; TCRdb keeps in-frame clones, though not all of them. The sample has some 70,000 clones; 90% are singletons. Germline CDR1 and CDR2: MNHEY and SMNVEV (reference sequence). Trimming stripped 0 bases from V and 3 bases from J, with 12 bases between. CDR3 size: 15 residues. This sample comprised peripheral blood, obtained in the third trimester of pregnancy. This receptor was taken from a female donor with multiple sclerosis, enrolled in a pregnancy study. The rearrangement uses TRBV27 and TRBJ2-7, with D maybe TRBD2 (6 bases). CDR3 protein: CASSLSPGEDYEQYF. The CDR3 bases are TGTGCCAGCAGTTTATCGCCGGGGGAAGACTACGAGCAGTACTTC.